The sequence of this T cell receptor (beta chain) was determined in a study of T-cell reconstitution after alpha-beta-depleted transplantation in children. Findings and caveats of the study: At day 60, the high TCRbeta diversity found in some patients originated from recipient T cells and thymic progenitors that had survived. In patients about two months after transplant, alpha-beta T cells reportedly arose from several hundred expanded graft clones. It was newly produced T cells that mostly accounted for T-cell counts and diversity one year after transplant.

About this clonotype: No antigen is known for it.

Unique molecular identifiers were incorporated into the prepared TCRbeta library. TCRdb used MiXCR to reprocess the PCR reads, holding one entry per CDR3 protein. The sample lists about 980,000 distinct CDR3 sequences; about 26% were seen once. The length of the CDR3 is 17 residues. Trimming cost V 4 bases and J 7 bases, with 22 bases left between them. Germline CDR1 is LGHNA and CDR2 is YSLEER. Sequenced material: PBMCs, mostly from graft donor cells, taken 360 days after TCRalphabeta/CD19-depleted stem cell transplant. This clonotype was sampled from a boy younger than two who had a stem cell transplant for SCID, so the T cells may come from the graft donor. The chain is built from TRBV4-3 and TRBJ2-2; D perhaps matches TRBD2 (5 bases). The DNA of the CDR3 is TGCGCCAGCAGCCGCGGAGCCCCCGTTGGAGGAGACGGGGAGCTGTTTTTT. It is translated as CASSRGAPVGGDGELFF.